This entry features one TCR beta chain sequence. Trimming removed 3 bases at V and 4 bases at J, with 11 bases between. Germline V gene data show CDR1 as MDHEN and CDR2 as SYDVKM. The CDR3 has 14 amino acids. Source study methods: Reference gene primer amplification gave estimated nucleated cell counts. Produced via immunoSEQ multiplex PCR; TCRdb's table is partial and in-frame only. From that table come the V and J calls and clone size; the DNA was used to work out D and trimming. The table shows nearly 250,000 clones, with just under 90% occurring only once. This sample was taken from a study of blood T cell repertoires in COVID-19. Turning to the study itself: The United States, Italy and Spain supplied acute and convalescent COVID-19 samples.

Shortly before study entry, within 2 weeks, exposed participants had met a COVID-19 case. The sample was PBMCs or T cells enriched from blood (not recorded which). The clonotype was recovered from a man aged 45-60 years who had been exposed to COVID-19. The chain is built from TRBV28 and TRBJ2-3; D remains unclear. Here the CDR3 DNA reads TGTGCCAGCAGTTTGTCCCGGTGGTCAGATACGCAGTATTTT. This encodes CASSLSRWSDTQYF.